This T cell receptor beta chain appears in the sequencing data of a study of blood T cell repertoires in COVID-19. Study details: The analysed material was cDNA or gDNA that came from T cells, B-cell-depleted T cells, or PBMCs.

The cohort comprised adults aged about 18 to 90 years residing in approximately 25 US areas. Cohorts were assigned according to the clinical history that participants reported. Study processing details: Amplification with reference gene primers provided the estimates of nucleated cell counts. Only in-frame clones appear in the TCRdb table, and some are missing; sequencing was by immunoSEQ multiplex PCR. The D gene and trimming were derived from the DNA, and the V and J assignments and clone size from that table. The sample has approximately 300,000 clones; about nine tenths are singletons. Germline V CDR1 and CDR2: MNHEY, SMNVEV (reference sequence). The CDR3 is 13 residues long. The junction had 7 bases not matched to a gene; V was cut back by 5 bases and J by 9 bases.

The TCR sequence derives from a woman aged 18-29 years who had recovered from COVID-19. V and J are TRBV27 and TRBJ1-5, with TRBD1 matching 7 bases. The material sequenced was PBMCs or T cells enriched from blood (not recorded which). The chain's CDR3 is CASSPGQPGPQHF. DNA of the CDR3: TGTGCCAGCAGTCCGGGACAGCCCGGGCCCCAGCATTTT.